A single sample gave rise to the 2 T cell receptor beta chains below, sequenced in a study of cytomegalovirus exposure and HLA in healthy donors. Primers: 60 Vbeta forward and 13 Jbeta reverse. TCRdb's copy holds only in-frame clones and misses some; the assay was immunoSEQ multiplex PCR. The sample consists of about 180,000 clones, roughly 79% of them appearing once. Sequencing was carried out using PBMCs. The source of these receptors is a young woman in good health and CMV-seropositive.

V usage is TRBV28 and J usage is TRBJ2-7; TRBD1 agrees at 9 bases. The CDR3 consists of 16 residues. The ends lost 5 bases at V and 4 bases at J; junction bases unmatched: 12. Germline lookup yields CDR1 MDHEN and CDR2 SYDVKM. The CDR3 region is CASSPLWGQGIYEQYF. The CDR3 coding sequence is TGTGCCAGCAGTCCCCTATGGGGACAGGGTATTTACGAGCAGTACTTC.

The chain has TRBV7-8 and TRBJ2-7, with a weak D call TRBD2 (5 bases). V shed 1 base and J shed 7 bases, with 14 bases lying between them. CDR1 is SGHVS, CDR2 FQNEAQ, per germline. This CDR3 has 14 amino acids. The CDR3: CASSLGLQTEEQYF. Written as DNA, the CDR3 is TGTGCCAGCAGCTTAGGACTACAAACCGAAGAGCAGTACTTC.